This T cell receptor (beta chain) was found in a study of CD8 T cells in ankylosing spondylitis (dated 2017 in TCRdb). About the full investigation: The study set out to find disease-linked TCR variants by profiling T cell receptor beta repertoires in ankylosing spondylitis patients and healthy donors. In total, the full study cohort was made up of 108 healthy donors and about two dozen ankylosing spondylitis patients. Peripheral blood was sampled, and synovial fluid was also collected from ankylosing spondylitis patients.

Based on the germline V gene, the CDR1 and CDR2 sequences are SGDLS and YYNGEE. The junction shows trimming of 4 bases on V and 8 bases on J, plus 13 bases between the germline ends. From its cysteine to its phenylalanine, the CDR3 spans 12 amino acids. The sequence is cut down to CDR3 DNA, 36 bases in frame from base 1. The sequencer listed for this sample is Illumina HiSeq 2500. Quantitative 5'-RACE with molecular barcodes was the method used to prepare the TCR beta libraries. The published analysis was carried out like this. A new computational method, built on a probabilistic model of VDJ rearrangement, was used to identify disease-linked TCR variants. The public sequencing data were trimmed at Q25 with fastp and processed into clonotypes with MiXCR by TCRdb, which kept only in-frame beta chains. Merged by CDR3 protein, the rows form single entries marked with the most common genes and DNA. Clone size and V and J calls follow TCRdb, not the original study. The sample profile shows some 840,000 distinct CDR3 sequences; 12% of them were found once. Approximately 0.46% of the sample goes to the ten largest clones.

This clonotype has at least ten counts. Its antigen is not yet known. Base qualities are not recorded, but no much larger clone differs from it by a single base. Broader findings and caveats from the paper: Significant enrichment of the disease-linked clones was reported in matched synovial fluid samples from ankylosing spondylitis patients. The disease-linked clones had a CD8+ phenotype and were found at relatively low frequencies in peripheral blood. Blood from ankylosing spondylitis patients appeared to be characterized by a TCR beta motif made up of several highly homologous amino acid variants. Some motif variants were previously reported in synovial fluid and blood of reactive arthritis patients, suggesting common disease-initiation mechanisms.

Sequencing input: blood, either unsorted or a sorted T cell fraction (not recorded which). This receptor was identified in a male donor with ankylosing spondylitis. The rearranged chain carries TRBV9 and TRBJ2-7; the D gene is perhaps TRBD1, on 6 matching bases. For the CDR3, the sequence is CASSPGTMKQYF. In nucleotide form, the sequence is TGTGCCAGCAGCCCTGGGACAATGAAGCAGTACTTC. Joined to the reference TRBV9 and TRBJ2-7 proteins, this CDR3 gives the full variable domain: DSGVTQTPKHLITATGQRVTLRCSPRSGDLSVYWYQQSLDQGLQFLIQYYNGEERAKGNILERFSAQQFPDLHSELNLSSLELGDSALYFCASSPGTMKQYFGPGTRLTVT.